These T cell receptor beta chains were read from a single sample in a study of shared T cell receptors in the human thymus. Profiling relied on immunoSEQ multiplex PCR, and the TCRdb table lists in-frame clones only, not all of them. The data show more than 550,000 clones, 80% to 90% seen once. In addition, the sample was reused for a study of human thymus T cells.

The sample taken for sequencing was thymocytes. The receptors originated from a girl less than two years old with a congenital heart defect. CDR3s leave out the opening cysteine and the closing phenylalanine or tryptophan. The D gene is left open where the match is weak.

D gene: TRBD2
V gene: TRBV6-1
CDR3 protein: ASSEAGTSGGVGAGELF

D gene: NA
V gene: TRBV28
CDR3 protein: ASRTVPGSNQPQH

D gene: TRBD1
V gene: TRBV12-5
CDR3 protein: ASGNPKGQGKGNQPQH

D gene: NA
V gene: TRBV6-1
CDR3 protein: ASSEVRKGGISNQPQH

D gene: NA
V gene: TRBV19
CDR3 protein: ASHRGGEMNTEAF

D gene: TRBD2
V gene: TRBV28
CDR3 protein: ASSEIAGAQGETQY

D gene: NA
V gene: TRBV2
CDR3 protein: ASKGPDGDNEQF

D gene: TRBD2
V gene: TRBV27
CDR3 protein: ASIGEGGTDTQY

D gene: NA
V gene: TRBV9
CDR3 protein: ASSVGRGIYNEQF

D gene: NA
V gene: TRBV4-3
CDR3 protein: ASSQIGNTEAF

D gene: NA
V gene: TRBV29-1
CDR3 protein: SVAVTRRANEKLF

D gene: NA
V gene: TRBV4-3
CDR3 protein: ASSHGTVINEQF

D gene: NA
V gene: TRBV4-1
CDR3 protein: ASSQIASGEETQY

D gene: TRBD2
V gene: TRBV19
CDR3 protein: ASSMAGGTITLQY

D gene: NA
V gene: TRBV7-7
CDR3 protein: ASSLLHSGEQY

D gene: NA
V gene: TRBV6-1
CDR3 protein: ASSEANWGGNEKLF

D gene: NA
V gene: TRBV6-6
CDR3 protein: ASSYSPQAHDQPQH

D gene: NA
V gene: TRBV5-5
CDR3 protein: ASSLTGREGYT

D gene: NA
V gene: TRBV19
CDR3 protein: ASSLAGTITDYSNQPQH

D gene: NA
V gene: TRBV28
CDR3 protein: ASSLGKNTIY

D gene: NA
V gene: TRBV7-2
CDR3 protein: ASRQTKNTEAF

D gene: TRBD1
V gene: TRBV9
CDR3 protein: ASSYQTGNYGYT

D gene: NA
V gene: TRBV30
CDR3 protein: AWSLKGGLDYGYT

D gene: TRBD1
V gene: TRBV5-1
CDR3 protein: ASSLGQGKVEAF

D gene: NA
V gene: TRBV4-1
CDR3 protein: ASSQETGYNEQF